A single sample is the source of the 17 T cell receptor beta chains below, sequenced in a study of blood T cell repertoires in COVID-19. The repertoire was sequenced with immunoSEQ multiplex PCR; TCRdb's copy has only in-frame clones and lacks some. The table has 400,000 to 450,000 clones, about 91% seen once. Sequenced: peripheral blood. The source is a woman between 50 and 59 years old with COVID-19, enrolled during active disease.

The V gene is TRBV24-1, the J gene TRBJ1-2; possible D gene TRBD1, 5 bases. The CDR3 spans 14 residues. V lost 2 bases, J lost 2 bases, and 8 bases lay in between. Per germline, CDR1 KGHDR and CDR2 SFDVKD. CDR3 in amino acids: CATSDSSGNYGYTF. CDR3 bases: TGTGCCACCAGTGATTCATCAGGGAACTATGGCTACACCTTC.

V gene TRBV24-1 combines with J gene TRBJ2-3, with D possibly being TRBD2 (6 bases). Germline CDR1 KGHDR, CDR2 SFDVKD. This CDR3 region has 16 residues. Trimming removed 3 bases at V and 0 bases at J, with 12 bases between. CDR3 residues: CATSDPGGSSTDTQYF. In DNA, the CDR3 is TGTGCCACCAGTGATCCAGGAGGGTCCAGCACAGATACGCAGTATTTT.

This chain connects TRBV24-1 to TRBJ2-1, with 7 bases fitting TRBD1. There are 14 residues in the CDR3. The junction had 8 bases not matched to a gene; V was cut back by 8 bases and J by 5 bases. The germline V gene has CDR1 KGHDR and CDR2 SFDVKD. CDR3 in amino acids: CATNQGTANNEQFF. The CDR3 coding sequence is TGTGCCACCAACCAAGGGACAGCCAACAATGAGCAGTTCTTC.

This chain links TRBV7-9 with TRBJ2-4; 9 nucleotides line up with TRBD1. The J segment lost 0 bases and the V segment lost 2 bases, leaving 2 bases of the junction unmatched. The CDR3 contains 16 residues. Per the germline V gene, CDR1 is SEHNR and CDR2 is FQNEAQ (reference sequence). The CDR3 DNA sequence: TGTGCCAGCAGCTTACTGACAGGGGGAGCCAAAAACATTCAGTACTTC. Translating gives CASSLLTGGAKNIQYF.

The rearrangement links TRBV29-1 to TRBJ2-1, with TRBD2 matching 11 bases. Germline loops: CDR1 SQVTM, CDR2 ANQGSEA. This CDR3 contains 14 residues. V shed 6 bases and J 6 bases; nucleotides not matched to a gene: 7. For the CDR3, the DNA is TGCAGCGTCGTTAGCGGGGGGGCCGGCAATGAGCAGTTCTTC. It is translated as CSVVSGGAGNEQFF.

The chain joins TRBV6-1 to TRBJ1-2; D possibly corresponds to TRBD1 (6 bases). V was cut by 3 bases and J by 6 bases, with 14 bases left in between. Germline loops: CDR1 MNHNS, CDR2 SASEGT. CDR3 length: 14 residues. The CDR3 DNA is TGTGCCAGCAGTGAGCCGGGGGCGGGGGATGGCTACACCTTC. As protein: CASSEPGAGDGYTF.

The chain links TRBV27 to TRBJ1-1, with 8 bases lining up with TRBD1. Germline V CDR1 and CDR2: MNHEY, SMNVEV (reference sequence). The CDR3 has 15 amino acids. Trimming removed 4 bases from V and 3 bases from J; junction bases left unmatched: 7. In DNA form, the CDR3 reads TGTGCCAGCAGTTCCGATAACAGGGGGGACACTGAAGCTTTCTTT. Amino acids: CASSSDNRGDTEAFF.

The rearrangement joins TRBV15 to TRBJ1-5; D possibly corresponds to TRBD1 (6 bases). The V and J ends lost 4 bases and 7 bases respectively, with 17 bases between them. This CDR3 spans 15 amino acids. Germline V lookup: CDR1 LNHNV, CDR2 YYDKDF (reference sequence). The CDR3 nucleotides are TGTGCCACCAGCAAAGGACAGTCTGGCAGACAGCCCCAGCATTTT. Its protein is CATSKGQSGRQPQHF.

This clone is a singleton in its sample. The chain combines TRBV6-1 with TRBJ2-7; D possibly corresponds to TRBD1 (6 bases). Trimming shortened V by 9 bases and J by 6 bases, and 12 bases separated the two germline ends. There are 11 residues in the CDR3. CDR1 and CDR2 from the germline V gene are MNHNS and SASEGT. Here the CDR3 reads CASTTGSEQYF. CDR3 DNA sequence: TGTGCCAGTACCACAGGGAGCGAGCAGTACTTC.

The genes are TRBV24-1 and TRBJ1-5; 9 nucleotides line up with TRBD1. There are 16 residues in the CDR3. After removal of 3 bases from V and 2 bases from J, the junction contained 4 bases not matched to a gene. The germline V gene encodes CDR1 KGHDR and CDR2 SFDVKD. This CDR3 reads CATSDADRGGNQPQHF. The CDR3 nucleotides are TGTGCCACCAGTGATGCGGACAGGGGAGGCAATCAGCCCCAGCATTTT.

This clone has just one count. The chain is built from TRBV19 and TRBJ2-3; D call uncertain. V lost 4 bases to trimming and J lost 6 bases, with 11 bases between them. The CDR3 runs 13 residues. Germline CDR1 LNHDA, CDR2 SQIVND (reference sequence). This CDR3 is CASSTYVEDTQYF. The CDR3 DNA sequence: TGTGCCAGTAGTACGTACGTAGAGGATACGCAGTATTTT.

The chain recombines TRBV10-2 with TRBJ2-1, with D tentatively TRBD1 (5 bases). CDR1 is WSHSY and CDR2 is SAAADI in the germline V gene. The CDR3 length is 14 residues. The V end was cut by 4 bases, the J end by 2 bases, with 9 bases between. CDR3 nucleotide sequence: TGCGCCAGCAGTGCCCAGGGTGCCTACAATGAGCAGTTCTTC. Translating it yields CASSAQGAYNEQFF.

The V and J genes are TRBV5-6 and TRBJ2-3, with D maybe TRBD1 (5 bases). The CDR3 loop spans 13 amino acids. V lost 1 base, J lost 6 bases, and 9 bases lay in between. Germline V lookup: CDR1 SGHDT, CDR2 YYEEEE. The DNA for the CDR3 is TGTGCCAGCAGCTTGTCCCCAGGGGATACGCAGTATTTT. It is translated as CASSLSPGDTQYF.

This chain joins TRBV9 and TRBJ1-6; weak D call: TRBD1 (5 bases). CDR3 size: 16 residues. The germline gives CDR1 SGDLS, CDR2 YYNGEE. V lost 0 bases and J 6 bases, leaving 13 bases between the germline ends. DNA of the CDR3: TGTGCCAGCAGCGTAGCCCGCGACAGCGCTAATTCACCCCTCCACTTT. It yields the protein CASSVARDSANSPLHF.

This sequence joins TRBV5-4 and TRBJ2-7; 8 bases are shared with TRBD1. J gave up 2 bases and V 3 bases, and 4 bases lay outside the gene matches. Per the germline V gene, CDR1 is SGHNT and CDR2 is YYREEE (reference sequence). The CDR3 runs to 14 residues. CDR3 DNA: TGTGCCAGCAGCTCCGGGACAGGTACCTACGAGCAGTACTTC. Its protein is CASSSGTGTYEQYF.

The chain joins TRBV9 to TRBJ1-2; no clear D gene. V shed 0 bases and J shed 6 bases, with 30 bases lying between them. The CDR3 totals 20 residues. Per the germline V gene, CDR1 is SGDLS and CDR2 is YYNGEE. The CDR3 reads CASSVGRSVAGGSVPDGYTF. The CDR3 coding sequence is TGTGCCAGCAGCGTAGGGCGTAGTGTGGCAGGAGGCTCCGTGCCCGATGGCTACACCTTC.

CDR3 bases: TGTGCCAGTAGCACCCCGGCAGGGGAAAACTACGAGCAGTACTTC. Its translation is CASSTPAGENYEQYF. The chain is built from TRBV19 and TRBJ2-7, with a possible D match to TRBD1 (6 bases). Trimming cost V 6 bases and J 3 bases, with 18 bases left between them. Looked up from germline, CDR1 is LNHDA and CDR2 is SQIVND (reference sequence). The CDR3 runs 15 residues.